This T cell receptor (beta chain) was documented in a study of blood T cell repertoires in COVID-19. Study-wide background: Specimens from acute and convalescent COVID-19 originated in the United States, Italy and Spain. The analysed material was cDNA or gDNA that came from T cells, B-cell-depleted T cells, or PBMCs.

The germline V gene has CDR1 SGHRS and CDR2 YFSETQ. The CDR3 consists of 14 residues. V was clipped by 6 bases and J by 1 base, with 13 bases between them. Original processing notes: Cell counts per sample came from amplifying reference gene primers. Assay used: immunoSEQ multiplex PCR; TCRdb lists only in-frame clones, some missing. V, J and clone size reflect that table, while D and trimming were determined from the DNA. The data show 150,000 to 200,000 clones, around 90% seen once. The TCR comes from a human donor in a cohort sampled during active COVID-19. The sample was peripheral blood. The chain uses TRBV5-1 and TRBJ1-1; D may be TRBD1 (6 bases). The CDR3 nucleotides are TGCGCCAGCAACTCTGGCAGGGGGAACACTGAAGCTTTCTTT. It translates to CASNSGRGNTEAFF.